The clone carrying this T cell receptor (beta chain) counts as medium-sized. Antigen: not known. The data were obtained in a study of human T cells and chemical hapten exposure. Study outcomes and limitations: Correlating positively with patch test score were the PT1 expanded TCR counts. DPC sensitization left the count of TCRs above 1 in 1000 unchanged.

The time point here: pre-sensitization, week 0. Treatment given: therapeutic diphenylcyclopropenone sensitization with weekly scalp DPC. The library put unique molecular identifiers onto individual cDNA molecules. Per the original data handling: Approximately 99,000 TCRs per sample was the median, with a range of 23,224 to 690,600. TCRdb reanalysed the RACE reads using MiXCR and keeps one entry per CDR3 protein. TCRdb's processing, not the study's, gives the V and J calls here. Of about 80,000 distinct CDR3 sequences in the sample, 13% to 15% were seen once. The CDR3 runs 11 residues. V lost 4 bases, J lost 8 bases, and 11 bases lay in between. Germline V gives CDR1 SQVTM, CDR2 ANQGSEA.

The TCR originated in a woman aged 45-59 years with alopecia areata. Some clones in this sample may be carry-over from other donors' samples. Sequencing used whole blood, obtained in connection with sensitization to the hapten diphenylcyclopropenone (DPC). This chain connects TRBV29-1 to TRBJ1-2; D is unclear. The CDR3 DNA sequence: TGCAGCGTTGGCCTAACGGACGGCTACACCTTC. Translated: CSVGLTDGYTF.